This TCR beta chain was obtained from a study of blood T cell repertoires in COVID-19. Turning to the study itself: PBMCs, B-cell-depleted T cells, or T cells provided the cDNA or gDNA that made up the material.

Original methodology: For nucleated cells, counts were estimated from reference gene primer amplification. The table came from immunoSEQ multiplex PCR; TCRdb's copy has only in-frame clones and leaves some out. The V and J calls and clone size come from that table; D and trimming were worked out from the DNA. The top ten hold 35% to 45% of the sample, which has roughly 90,000 clones, roughly 85% seen once. CDR1 and CDR2 from the germline V gene are MDHEN and SYDVKM. With 5 bases removed from V and 4 bases from J, the gap between germline ends came to 23 bases. CDR3 length equals 17 residues. The TCR comes from a man at least 80 years old with acute or convalescent COVID-19. Sequencing was carried out using peripheral blood. V and J are TRBV28 and TRBJ2-5; D remains ambiguous. CDR3 in amino acids: CASSPRPPLRSPETQYF. CDR3 DNA sequence: TGTGCCAGCAGTCCCCGCCCCCCCCTTCGGAGCCCAGAGACCCAGTACTTC. Using reference TRBV28 and TRBJ2-5 for the parts outside the CDR3, the full variable domain is DVKVTQSSRYLVKRTGEKVFLECVQDMDHENMFWYRQDPGLGLRLIYFSYDVKMKEKGDIPEGYSVSREKKERFSLILESASTNQTSMYLCASSPRPPLRSPETQYFGPGTRLLVL.